What follows are 16 T cell receptor beta chains derived from one specimen sequenced in a study of identical twins. MiXCR was run by TCRdb on the 5' RACE reads, yielding one entry per CDR3 protein. Among some 1,600,000 distinct CDR3 sequences listed, around 33% were seen once. Sequencing used cord blood. These TCRs come from a newborn girl in good health.

V and J are TRBV20-1 and TRBJ2-1; 10 nucleotides align to TRBD2. CDR1 and CDR2 from the germline V gene are DFQATT and SNEGSKA (reference sequence). V lost 5 bases, J lost 6 bases, and 7 bases stayed unmatched. The CDR3 contains 14 residues. CDR3 in amino acids: CSAGIAGGSNEQFF. In nucleotides, the CDR3 is TGCAGTGCTGGAATAGCGGGGGGATCCAATGAGCAGTTCTTC.

This clonotype was seen a handful of times. This chain uses TRBV5-1 with TRBJ2-1; 11 bases align to TRBD2. Germline CDR1 reads SGHRS; CDR2 reads YFSETQ. Trimming removed 0 bases from V and 0 bases from J; junction bases left unmatched: 17. The CDR3 is 22 residues long. CDR3 in amino acids: CASSLVPLAGGRTRSSYNEQFF. The CDR3 nucleotides are TGCGCCAGCAGCTTGGTTCCCCTAGCGGGGGGCCGAACCAGGAGCTCCTACAATGAGCAGTTCTTC.

This clonotype came up many times. V and J are TRBV7-2 and TRBJ2-7; D remains unclear. CDR1 is SGHTA and CDR2 is FQGNSA in the germline V gene. The CDR3 covers 13 residues. Between the trimmed V and J ends, which lost 4 bases and 2 bases, there was a span of 9 bases. The CDR3 is CASSSRTTYEQYF. DNA of the CDR3: TGTGCCAGCAGCTCAAGAACCACCTACGAGCAGTACTTC.

This clonotype was seen repeatedly, ten times or more. The chain uses TRBV11-2 and TRBJ2-1, with D unclear. The CDR3 loop spans 13 amino acids. Trimming left V 3 bases short and J 10 bases short, with 13 bases between. Germline CDR1 SGHAT, CDR2 FQNNGV. CDR3 sequence: CASSLASRYEQFF. DNA of the CDR3: TGTGCCAGCAGCTTGGCCTCTAGGTACGAGCAGTTCTTC.

Worth noting for this clonotype: A read error may be the cause here, since a much bigger clone is one base away. This chain joins TRBV12-3 or TRBV12-4 and TRBJ2-3; D is ambiguous. Trimming stripped 7 bases from V and 4 bases from J, with 15 bases between. The CDR3 spans 14 residues. The CDR3 sequence: CASIGDESADTQYF. The CDR3 coding sequence is TGTGCCAGCATTGGCGACGAGAGCGCAGATACGCAGTATTTT.

This clonotype appeared many times. The rearrangement uses TRBV12-3 or TRBV12-4 and TRBJ2-3; no reliable D call. The CDR3 spans 12 residues. Deletions cut 7 bases from V and 0 bases from J, with 5 bases between. CDR3 in amino acids: CASTASTDTQYF. The CDR3 nucleotides are TGTGCCAGCACCGCCAGCACAGATACGCAGTATTTT.

V usage is TRBV9 and J usage is TRBJ2-5, with 11 bases aligning to TRBD2. V was clipped by 1 base and J by 4 bases; unmatched bases: 3. Germline V gene sequence: CDR1 SGDLS, CDR2 YYNGEE. The CDR3 totals 15 residues. The CDR3 bases are TGTGCCAGCAGCGTATTAGCGGGGGGGATAGAGACCCAGTACTTC. Residues: CASSVLAGGIETQYF.

This clonotype showed up just a few times. This chain connects TRBV9 to TRBJ2-2; perhaps TRBD1 as D (6 bases). The CDR3 has 13 amino acids. The V and J ends lost 4 bases and 5 bases respectively, with 9 bases between them. CDR1 is SGDLS and CDR2 is YYNGEE in the germline V gene. This chain's CDR3 is CASSIGQTGELFF. CDR3 bases: TGTGCCAGCAGCATAGGACAGACCGGGGAGCTGTTTTTT.

Points on this clonotype: A much larger clone differs from this one at a single base, so this may be a read error. The CDR3 here is CSVRGAAPYEQYF. CDR3 DNA: TGCAGCGTCAGGGGGGCAGCGCCCTACGAGCAGTACTTC. The chain employs TRBV29-1 and TRBJ2-7, with TRBD1 as a possible D gene (7 bases). Deletions cut 6 bases from V and 2 bases from J, with 14 bases between. Germline-derived CDR1 and CDR2 are SQVTM and ANQGSEA. This CDR3 contains 13 residues.

This CDR3 reads CASRNRDYYEQYF. CDR3 DNA: TGTGCCAGCAGGAACCGGGACTACTACGAGCAGTACTTC. This chain uses TRBV5-8 with TRBJ2-7; 7 nucleotides agree with TRBD2. CDR1 is SGHTS and CDR2 is YDEGEE in the germline V gene. CDR3 length: 13 residues. The J segment lost 3 bases and the V segment lost 5 bases, leaving 5 bases of the junction unmatched.

This clonotype has a single count. The V call is TRBV20-1, the J call TRBJ2-1; 9 bases match TRBD2. The CDR3 is 16 amino acids. J lost 3 bases, V lost 1 base, and 7 bases had no gene match. Per germline, CDR1 DFQATT and CDR2 SNEGSKA (reference sequence). For the CDR3, the DNA is TGCAGTGCTAGAGCCCGGGGTAGCGGGGGCTACAATGAGCAGTTCTTC. Translating it yields CSARARGSGGYNEQFF.

This clonotype was recorded a few times. The chain joins TRBV6-1 to TRBJ1-6; 9 bases agree with TRBD1. Germline V gene data show CDR1 as MNHNS and CDR2 as SASEGT. CDR3 length: 17 amino acids. The V segment lost 1 base and the J segment 0 bases; nucleotides outside the gene matches: 1. CDR3 region: CASSEGQGVSYNSPLHF. CDR3 in DNA: TGTGCCAGCAGTGAAGGACAGGGGGTCTCCTATAATTCACCCCTCCACTTT.

The chain couples TRBV7-9 to TRBJ2-7; no reliable D call. The germline gives CDR1 SEHNR, CDR2 FQNEAQ (reference sequence). Trimming removed 2 bases at V and 3 bases at J, with 8 bases between. The CDR3 loop spans 13 amino acids. The CDR3 bases are TGTGCCAGCAGCTTAACTTTGGACTACGAGCAGTACTTC. Protein product: CASSLTLDYEQYF.

The chain links TRBV9 to TRBJ2-7; 8 bases match TRBD2. Unmatched junction bases numbered 6, after V lost 1 base and J lost 0 bases. Germline values: CDR1 SGDLS, CDR2 YYNGEE. CDR3 length: 16 amino acids. The CDR3 sequence is CASSVSSGRTSYEQYF. The CDR3, as DNA: TGTGCCAGCAGCGTATCCAGCGGGAGAACCTCCTACGAGCAGTACTTC.

In regard to this clonotype: Mismatch with germline at one junction end may stem from a read error. The rearrangement uses TRBV20-1 and TRBJ1-5; 10 nucleotides match TRBD1. The CDR3 is made up of 15 amino acids. From germline, CDR1 is DFQATT and CDR2 SNEGSKA (reference sequence). Here the CDR3 DNA reads TGCAGTGCTAGACCCCGGACAGGGGGAGGTCAGCCCCGGCATTTT. Its protein product is CSARPRTGGGQPRHF.

Concerning this clonotype itself: With a much larger clone just one base away, this may be a read error. The rearrangement uses TRBV4-2 and TRBJ2-1; TRBD2 agrees at 9 bases. The CDR3 loop spans 16 amino acids. Germline V gene data show CDR1 as LGHNA and CDR2 as YNFKEQ. DNA of the CDR3: TGTGCCATCAGCCAGGACCAAGCGGGAGGTTACAATGAGCAGTTCTTC. Translated: CAISQDQAGGYNEQFF.